These 7 T cell receptor beta chains came from one sample sequenced in a study of tumor and adjacent non-tumor tissue in lung cancer. The library came from three nested PCR rounds adapted from ARM-PCR protocols. Each CDR3 protein gets one entry after TCRdb re-called the multiplex PCR reads with MiXCR. The table lists about 90,000 distinct CDR3 sequences, 65% to 80% of them singletons, with around a fifth in the top ten. RNA was extracted from bulk tissue without any cell sorting. The normal lung tissue was taken more than 3 cm from the tumor edge. What was sequenced was distant non-tumor lung tissue. The source is a woman between 45 and 65 years old with non-small cell lung cancer.

This clonotype appeared many times. The V call is TRBV6-6, the J call TRBJ2-2; TRBD2 matches 10 bases. The germline V gene encodes CDR1 MNHNY and CDR2 SVGAGI (reference sequence). CDR3 size: 16 residues. V lost 6 bases to trimming and J lost 6 bases; unmatched junction nucleotides: 10. CDR3 protein: CASRESGRALSGELFF. CDR3 DNA: TGTGCCAGCAGGGAAAGCGGGAGGGCTTTGTCCGGGGAGCTGTTTTTT.

With respect to this clonotype: This may be a read error, as it is one base from a much larger clone. The J gene is TRBJ1-4, the V gene TRBV20-1; D is unresolved. This CDR3 region has 13 residues. Trimming took off 6 bases at V and 7 bases at J, with 15 bases between the two ends. Germline-derived CDR1 and CDR2 are DFQATT and SNEGSKA (reference sequence). The CDR3 spells CSAPIGGCEKLFF. CDR3 nucleotides: TGCAGTGCCCCCATAGGCGGTTGTGAAAAACTGTTTTTT.

The chain is built from TRBV5-1 and TRBJ2-7; D is undetermined. CDR1 and CDR2 from the germline V gene are SGHRS and YFSETQ. The CDR3 sequence is 14 residues long. V lost 0 bases and J 2 bases, leaving 9 bases between the germline ends. As DNA, the CDR3 is TGCGCCAGCAGCTTGGAAAGCCAGGCCTACGAGCAGTACTTC. Protein sequence: CASSLESQAYEQYF.

By proportion, this clonotype is medium-sized. The chain is built from TRBV6-6 and TRBJ2-5; TRBD2 matches at 14 bases. Trimming removed 5 bases from V and 4 bases from J; junction bases left unmatched: 9. This CDR3 has 17 amino acids. CDR1 and CDR2 (germline): MNHNY, SVGAGI (reference sequence). For the CDR3, the DNA is TGTGCCAGCAGTAAGCCTGGACTAGCGGGAGGTATAGAGACCCAGTACTTC. Translating gives CASSKPGLAGGIETQYF.

Note on this clonotype: One junction end does not reproduce the germline sequence, and a read error may be involved. J is TRBJ2-7 and V is TRBV10-2; TRBD2 aligns across 10 bases. Germline V gene sequence: CDR1 WSHSY, CDR2 SAAADI. The CDR3 spans 16 residues. The DNA of the CDR3 is TGCGTCAGCAGTGTTTGGAGCGGGAGGGCCTCCTATGAGCAGTACTTC. Translated, it gives CVSSVWSGRASYEQYF.

This sequence joins TRBV5-1 and TRBJ2-6; D is perhaps TRBD1 (5 bases). This CDR3 region has 16 residues. CDR1 is SGHRS, CDR2 YFSETQ, per germline. The germline V and J ends were trimmed by 7 bases and 1 base, with 15 bases remaining between them. This CDR3 is CASSRDVGSGANVLTF. CDR3 nucleotide sequence: TGCGCCAGCTCCAGGGATGTTGGTTCTGGGGCCAACGTCCTGACTTTC.

This clonotype was recorded many times. V and J are TRBV6-1 and TRBJ1-2, with 7 positions matching TRBD1. Per the germline V gene, CDR1 is MNHNS and CDR2 is SASEGT. The V gene end was trimmed by 5 bases and the J gene end by 3 bases; junction bases not matched to a gene: 9. The CDR3 is 15 amino acids. CDR3 residues: CASSLTGTEYYGYTF. The CDR3 coding sequence is TGTGCCAGCAGTCTAACCGGGACAGAGTACTATGGCTACACCTTC.